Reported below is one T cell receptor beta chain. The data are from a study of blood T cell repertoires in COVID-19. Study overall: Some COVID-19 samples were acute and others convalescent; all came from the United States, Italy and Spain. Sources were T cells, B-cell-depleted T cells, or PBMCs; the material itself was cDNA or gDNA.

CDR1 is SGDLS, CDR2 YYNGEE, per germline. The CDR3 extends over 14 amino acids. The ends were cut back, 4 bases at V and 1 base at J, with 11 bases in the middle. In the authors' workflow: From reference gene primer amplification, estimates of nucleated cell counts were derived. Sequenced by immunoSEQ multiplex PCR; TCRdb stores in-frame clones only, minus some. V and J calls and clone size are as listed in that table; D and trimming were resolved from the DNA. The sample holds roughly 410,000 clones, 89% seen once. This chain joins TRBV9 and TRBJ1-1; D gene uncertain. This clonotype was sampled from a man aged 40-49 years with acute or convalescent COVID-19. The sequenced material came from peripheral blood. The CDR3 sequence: CASSLRDSNTEAFF. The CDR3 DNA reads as TGTGCCAGCAGCCTCCGGGATTCGAACACTGAAGCTTTCTTT.